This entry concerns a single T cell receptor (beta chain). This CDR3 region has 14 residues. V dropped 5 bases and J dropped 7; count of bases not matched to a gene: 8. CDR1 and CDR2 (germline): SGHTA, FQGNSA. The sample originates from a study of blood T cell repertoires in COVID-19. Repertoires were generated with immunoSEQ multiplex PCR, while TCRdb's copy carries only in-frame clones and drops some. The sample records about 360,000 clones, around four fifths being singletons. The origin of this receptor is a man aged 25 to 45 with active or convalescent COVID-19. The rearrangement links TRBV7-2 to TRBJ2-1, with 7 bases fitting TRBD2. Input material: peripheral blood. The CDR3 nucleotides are TGTGCCAGCAGCCGGGCCGGACTAGGGAATGAGCAGTTCTTC. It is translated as CASSRAGLGNEQFF.